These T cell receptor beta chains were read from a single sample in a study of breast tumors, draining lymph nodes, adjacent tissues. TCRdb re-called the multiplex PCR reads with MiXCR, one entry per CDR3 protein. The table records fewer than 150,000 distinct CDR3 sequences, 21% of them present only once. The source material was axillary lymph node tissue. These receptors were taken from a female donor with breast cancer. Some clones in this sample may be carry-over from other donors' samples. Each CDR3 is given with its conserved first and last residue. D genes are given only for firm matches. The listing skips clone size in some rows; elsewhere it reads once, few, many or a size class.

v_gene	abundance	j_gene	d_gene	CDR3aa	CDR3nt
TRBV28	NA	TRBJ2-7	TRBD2	CASRVASGSYEQYF	TGTGCCAGCCGGGTGGCTAGCGGGAGTTACGAGCAGTACTTC
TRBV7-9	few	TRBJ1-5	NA	CASAGFNQPQHF	TGTGCCAGCGCAGGGTTCAATCAGCCCCAGCATTTT
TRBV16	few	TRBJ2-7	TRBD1	CASSPGGLNEQYF	TGTGCCAGCAGCCCAGGGGGCTTGAACGAGCAGTACTTC
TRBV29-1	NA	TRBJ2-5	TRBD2	CSALGASGGETQYF	TGCAGCGCTCTAGGGGCTAGCGGGGGGGAGACCCAGTACTTC
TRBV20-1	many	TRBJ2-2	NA	CSARAGIGELFF	TGCAGTGCCCGGGCCGGGATCGGGGAGCTGTTTTTT
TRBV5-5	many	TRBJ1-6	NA	CASSLGAGVNSPLHF	TGTGCCAGCAGCTTGGGTGCGGGTGTCAATTCACCCCTCCACTTT
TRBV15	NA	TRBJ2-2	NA	CATSRAETNTGELFF	TGTGCCACTAGCAGAGCGGAGACGAACACCGGGGAGCTGTTTTTT
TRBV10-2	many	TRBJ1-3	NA	CASTVGNTIYF	TGCGCCAGCACTGTCGGAAACACCATATATTTT
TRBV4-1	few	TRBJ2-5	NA	CASSQQGRETQYF	TGCGCCAGCAGCCAACAGGGAAGGGAGACCCAGTACTTC
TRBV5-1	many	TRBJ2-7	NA	CASSLESTSYEQYF	TGCGCCAGCAGCTTGGAATCCACCTCCTACGAGCAGTACTTC
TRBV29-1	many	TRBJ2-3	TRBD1	CSVAFRTGRDTQYF	TGCAGCGTTGCGTTTAGGACAGGGCGAGATACGCAGTATTTT
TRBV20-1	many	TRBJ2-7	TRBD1	CSAARTGGSYEQYF	TGCAGTGCCGCGAGGACAGGGGGCTCCTACGAGCAGTACTTC
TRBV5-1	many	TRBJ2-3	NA	CASSLDRGRADTQYF	TGCGCCAGCAGCTTGGACCGGGGGCGGGCAGATACGCAGTATTTT
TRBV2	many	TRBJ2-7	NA	CASSEDGDYEQYF	TGTGCCAGCAGCGAAGACGGGGACTACGAGCAGTACTTC
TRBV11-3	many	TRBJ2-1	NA	CASSPRLGDSYNEQFF	TGTGCCAGCAGCCCCCGACTAGGGGACTCCTACAATGAGCAGTTCTTC
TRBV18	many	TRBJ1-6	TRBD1	CASSPDRGVSPLHF	TGTGCCAGCTCTCCGGACAGGGGAGTTTCACCCCTCCACTTT
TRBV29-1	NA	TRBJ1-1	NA	CSVAAIGTEAFF	TGCAGCGTTGCGGCAATTGGGACTGAAGCTTTCTTT
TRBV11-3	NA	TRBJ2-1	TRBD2	CASSLGTSGVYNEQFF	TGTGCCAGCAGCTTAGGGACTAGCGGGGTCTACAATGAGCAGTTCTTC
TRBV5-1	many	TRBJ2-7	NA	CASSLEGRVLAEQYF	TGCGCCAGCAGCTTGGAGGGCAGGGTTCTCGCCGAGCAGTACTTC
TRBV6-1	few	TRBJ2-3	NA	CASRDGTYGGTDTQYF	TGTGCCAGCAGGGACGGAACCTACGGTGGCACAGATACGCAGTATTTT
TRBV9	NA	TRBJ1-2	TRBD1	CASSVRDRGYGYTF	TGTGCCAGCAGCGTACGGGACAGGGGGTATGGCTACACCTTC
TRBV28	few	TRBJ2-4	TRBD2	CASTTGTSGNIQYF	TGTGCCAGCACCACCGGGACTAGCGGAAACATTCAGTACTTC
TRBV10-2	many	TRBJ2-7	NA	CASSGATATYEQYF	TGCGCCAGCAGTGGGGCGACAGCCACCTACGAGCAGTACTTC
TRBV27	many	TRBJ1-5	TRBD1	CASSAGTVKQPQHF	TGTGCCAGCAGTGCTGGGACAGTGAAGCAGCCCCAGCATTTT
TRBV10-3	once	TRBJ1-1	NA	CAISDDSSATEAFF	TGTGCCATCAGTGATGACAGTTCGGCCACTGAAGCTTTCTTT
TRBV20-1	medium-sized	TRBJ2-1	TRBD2	CSADTILAGGGNEQFF	TGCAGTGCTGATACCATACTAGCGGGAGGGGGAAATGAGCAGTTCTTC
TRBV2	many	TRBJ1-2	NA	CASSSGAGPTYGYTF	TGTGCCAGCAGTAGCGGGGCCGGTCCCACCTATGGCTACACCTTC
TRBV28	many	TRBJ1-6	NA	CASTLQDPTSSYNSPLHF	TGTGCCAGCACCCTCCAGGATCCCACCAGCTCCTATAATTCACCCCTCCACTTT
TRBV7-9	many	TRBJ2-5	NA	CASSLISGAQETQYF	TGTGCCAGCAGCCTCATAAGTGGCGCACAAGAGACCCAGTACTTC
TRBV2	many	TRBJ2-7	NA	CASRDQGGSYEQYF	TGTGCCAGCAGGGATCAGGGTGGTTCCTACGAGCAGTACTTC
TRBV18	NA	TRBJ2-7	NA	CASSPQPDCEQYF	TGTGCCAGCTCACCACAGCCGGACTGCGAGCAGTACTTC
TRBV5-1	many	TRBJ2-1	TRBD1	CASSFSGGQGTYNEQFF	TGCGCCAGCAGCTTTTCCGGGGGACAGGGAACCTACAATGAGCAGTTCTTC
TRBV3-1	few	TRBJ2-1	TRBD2	CASSQDLASGTLGNEQFF	TGTGCCAGCAGCCAAGATTTGGCTAGCGGGACCCTGGGCAATGAGCAGTTCTTC
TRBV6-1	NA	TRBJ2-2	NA	CATHGGVAVWAGELFF	TGTGCCACCCATGGGGGTGTAGCCGTGTGGGCCGGGGAGCTGTTTTTT
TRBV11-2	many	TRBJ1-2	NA	CASSGYRSNYGYTF	TGTGCCAGCAGCGGGTACAGGAGCAACTATGGCTACACCTTC
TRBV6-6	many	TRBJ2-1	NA	CASSARGRVDEQFF	TGTGCCAGCAGCGCGAGGGGCAGGGTTGATGAGCAGTTCTTC
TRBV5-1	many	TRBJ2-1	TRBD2	CASSSGIAGGRRNEQFF	TGCGCCAGCAGCTCCGGGATCGCGGGAGGGCGAAGGAATGAGCAGTTCTTC
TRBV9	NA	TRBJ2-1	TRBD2	CANSAEREGRIEQFF	TGTGCCAACAGCGCAGAGCGGGAGGGCCGGATTGAGCAGTTCTTC